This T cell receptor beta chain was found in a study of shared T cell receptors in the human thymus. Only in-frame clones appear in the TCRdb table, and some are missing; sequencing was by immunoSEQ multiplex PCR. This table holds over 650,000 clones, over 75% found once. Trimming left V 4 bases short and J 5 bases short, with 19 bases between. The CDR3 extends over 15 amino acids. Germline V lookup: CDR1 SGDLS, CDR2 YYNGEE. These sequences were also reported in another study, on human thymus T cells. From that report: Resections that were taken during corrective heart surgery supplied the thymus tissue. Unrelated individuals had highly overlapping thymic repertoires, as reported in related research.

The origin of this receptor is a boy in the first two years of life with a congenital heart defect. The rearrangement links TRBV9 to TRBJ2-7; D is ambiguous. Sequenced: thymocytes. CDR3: CASSLEEESMNEQYF. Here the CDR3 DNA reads TGTGCCAGCAGCCTAGAAGAAGAAAGCATGAACGAGCAGTACTTC.